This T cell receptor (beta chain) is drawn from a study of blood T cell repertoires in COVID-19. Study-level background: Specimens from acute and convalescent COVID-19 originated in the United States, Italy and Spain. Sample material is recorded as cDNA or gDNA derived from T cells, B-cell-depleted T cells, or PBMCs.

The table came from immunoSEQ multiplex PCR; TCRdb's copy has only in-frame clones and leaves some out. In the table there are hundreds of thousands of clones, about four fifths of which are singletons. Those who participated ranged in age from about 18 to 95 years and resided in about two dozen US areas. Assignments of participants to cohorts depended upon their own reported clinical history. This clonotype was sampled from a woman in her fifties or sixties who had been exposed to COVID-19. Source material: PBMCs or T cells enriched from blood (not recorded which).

The CDR3 nucleotides are TGTGCCACCAGCAGAGATGGAGGGACAGCTTTATCTGGGGCCAACGTCCTGACTTTC. Protein: CATSRDGGTALSGANVLTF. This rearrangement joins TRBV15 to TRBJ2-6; D perhaps matches TRBD1 (7 bases). Deletions cut 0 bases from V and 1 base from J, with 16 bases between. This CDR3 contains 19 residues. Germline V CDR1 and CDR2: LNHNV, YYDKDF (reference sequence). Full variable domain (missing parts from reference TRBV15 and TRBJ2-6): DAMVIQNPRYQVTQFGKPVTLSCSQTLNHNVMYWYQQKSSQAPKLLFHYYDKDFNNEADTPDNFQSRRPNTSFCFLDIRSPGLGDTAMYLCATSRDGGTALSGANVLTFGAGSRLTVL.